Each of the 18 T cell receptor beta chains below was sequenced from the same sample in a study of blood T cell repertoires in COVID-19 (dated by TCRdb to 2018 to 2020). The library was obtained by the immunoSEQ multiplex PCR assay. Drawn from immuneACCESS, this table holds only the in-frame rearrangements with V and J called that TCRdb kept. Clones are partly lost; checked studies trace under half to an unresolved V gene and leave the rest unexplained. This sample lists some 260,000 clones; around nine tenths were detected once. Of the sample, approximately 1.3% is held by the ten largest clones. Source material: peripheral blood. The receptors derive from an elderly man with acute or convalescent COVID-19.

The CDR3: CASSHGGAADTEAFF. The CDR3 DNA reads as TGTGCCAGCAGTCACGGAGGGGCCGCTGACACTGAAGCTTTCTTT. The V gene is TRBV6-2 or TRBV6-3, the J gene TRBJ1-1, with D perhaps TRBD1 (5 bases). Germline loops: CDR1 MNHEY, CDR2 SVGEGT. This CDR3 spans 15 amino acids. Between the trimmed V and J ends, which lost 5 bases and 3 bases, there was a span of 16 bases.

This chain links TRBV4-3 with TRBJ2-2; TRBD1 agrees at 8 bases. V lost 2 bases and J lost 4; bases outside the gene matches: 6. CDR3 length: 16 residues. CDR1 and CDR2 (germline): LGHNA, YSLEER. In DNA form, the CDR3 reads TGCGCCAGCAGCCAATTCGCCGGGACAGGCACCGGGGAGCTGTTTTTT. It specifies CASSQFAGTGTGELFF.

This chain links TRBV7-6 with TRBJ2-1, with 9 bases matching TRBD2. The V gene's germline CDR1 is SGHVS and CDR2 FNYEAQ. The trim removed 1 base at V and 7 bases at J, leaving 8 bases unmatched. This CDR3 contains 16 residues. The CDR3 here is CASSLGGGGAQNEQFF. CDR3 bases: TGTGCCAGCAGCTTAGGCGGCGGGGGGGCCCAAAATGAGCAGTTCTTC.

The chain recombines TRBV7-9 with TRBJ1-2; unclear D gene. The CDR3 spans 14 residues. V was clipped by 6 bases and J by 0 bases, with 11 bases between them. Germline V gene data show CDR1 as SEHNR and CDR2 as FQNEAQ (reference sequence). The CDR3, as DNA: TGTGCCAGCAGACCCGAGGGAGCTAACTATGGCTACACCTTC. Protein sequence: CASRPEGANYGYTF.

This chain joins TRBV6-5 and TRBJ2-5, with 10 bases identical to TRBD2. With 2 bases clipped from V and 2 bases from J, the junction kept 5 bases outside the gene matches. Germline V gene data show CDR1 as MNHEY and CDR2 as SVGAGI. The CDR3 covers 16 residues. The CDR3 here is CASSYGASGGQETQYF. The CDR3 DNA sequence: TGTGCCAGCAGTTACGGCGCTAGCGGGGGACAAGAGACCCAGTACTTC.

V usage is TRBV4-3 and J usage is TRBJ2-2, with TRBD1 as a possible D gene (6 bases). The CDR3 totals 16 residues. Germline assignment: CDR1 LGHNA and CDR2 YSLEER. V lost 4 bases, J lost 2 bases, and 14 bases lay in between. Here the CDR3 DNA reads TGCGCCAGCAGCCCAGTCGGACAGCGAAACACCGGGGAGCTGTTTTTT. Residues: CASSPVGQRNTGELFF.

The chain uses TRBV27 and TRBJ1-5; D perhaps matches TRBD1 (6 bases). V dropped 5 bases and J dropped 6 bases, with 20 bases sitting between them. Looked up from germline, CDR1 is MNHEY and CDR2 is SMNVEV (reference sequence). The CDR3 covers 16 residues. The CDR3 loop reads CASSDRPTGIGQPQHF. Written as DNA, the CDR3 is TGTGCCAGCAGTGACCGCCCTACAGGGATAGGTCAGCCCCAGCATTTT.

The chain combines TRBV5-1 with TRBJ2-5, with 10 bases that match TRBD1. Germline V gene data show CDR1 as SGHRS and CDR2 as YFSETQ. Trimming at V came to 4 bases and at J to 2 bases, leaving 5 bases not matched to a gene. The CDR3 covers 15 residues. In nucleotides, the CDR3 is TGCGCCAGCAGCCCCTGGACAGGGGGGCAAGAGACCCAGTACTTC. Amino acid sequence: CASSPWTGGQETQYF.

This chain joins TRBV9 and TRBJ2-2, with TRBD2 matching 12 bases. With 4 bases clipped from V and 5 bases from J, the junction kept 6 bases outside the gene matches. The CDR3 covers 16 residues. Looked up from germline, CDR1 is SGDLS and CDR2 is YYNGEE. CDR3 nucleotide sequence: TGTGCCAGCAGCCCCATGACTAGCGGGAGTACCGGGGAGCTGTTTTTT. Its translation: CASSPMTSGSTGELFF. Variable domain in full (rest from reference TRBV9 and TRBJ2-2): DSGVTQTPKHLITATGQRVTLRCSPRSGDLSVYWYQQSLDQGLQFLIQYYNGEERAKGNILERFSAQQFPDLHSELNLSSLELGDSALYFCASSPMTSGSTGELFFGEGSRLTVL.

V and J are TRBV5-6 and TRBJ1-4; 7 bases are a match to TRBD1. The V gene end was trimmed by 4 bases and the J gene end by 8 bases; junction bases not matched to a gene: 11. There are 15 residues in the CDR3. Germline V gene sequence: CDR1 SGHDT, CDR2 YYEEEE. CDR3 DNA: TGTGCCAGCAGCCGGAAGGGGGCCACAACGGAAAAACTGTTTTTT. It specifies CASSRKGATTEKLFF.

The chain is built from TRBV27 and TRBJ2-1; 11 bases line up with TRBD2. V shed 2 bases and J 7 bases; nucleotides not matched to a gene: 4. The CDR3 extends over 15 amino acids. Germline values: CDR1 MNHEY, CDR2 SMNVEV (reference sequence). In nucleotides, the CDR3 is TGTGCCAGCAGTTTAGGGGCTAGCGGGAGGAATGAGCAGTTCTTC. It is translated as CASSLGASGRNEQFF.

The V and J genes are TRBV7-3 and TRBJ2-1, with 12 bases lining up with TRBD1. V dropped 1 base and J dropped 6; count of bases not matched to a gene: 4. CDR3 length: 16 residues. From germline, CDR1 is SGHTA and CDR2 FQGTGA. This chain's CDR3 is CASSLMGTGGRNEQFF. CDR3 sequence (DNA): TGTGCCAGCAGCTTAATGGGGACAGGGGGCCGCAATGAGCAGTTCTTC.

A word on this clone: The sample contains more than one DNA sequence encoding this CDR3. The chain employs TRBV7-3 and TRBJ1-1; 7 nucleotides align to TRBD1. This CDR3 has 13 residues. Trimming at V came to 2 bases and at J to 4 bases, leaving 1 base not matched to a gene. CDR1 and CDR2 from the germline V gene are SGHTA and FQGTGA. CDR3 DNA sequence: TGTGCCAGCAGCTTAGACAGGGCCACTGAAGCTTTCTTT. It codes for CASSLDRATEAFF.

The chain links TRBV5-1 to TRBJ2-3; maybe TRBD2 (7 bases). Trimming removed 2 bases at V and 2 bases at J, with 15 bases between. CDR3 length: 16 amino acids. The germline V gene has CDR1 SGHRS and CDR2 YFSETQ. CDR3 in amino acids: CASSFSAGASTDTQYF. CDR3 sequence (DNA): TGCGCCAGCAGCTTCTCCGCGGGGGCCTCCACAGATACGCAGTATTTT.

The J gene is TRBJ2-7, the V gene TRBV24-1; 7 bases map to TRBD2. V gave up 5 bases and J gave up 2 bases; unmatched junction bases: 5. Germline values: CDR1 KGHDR, CDR2 SFDVKD. This CDR3 has 14 amino acids. The CDR3 DNA is TGTGCCACCAGTGCGGGGGAGGGACCCTACGAGCAGTACTTC. This encodes CATSAGEGPYEQYF.

This chain joins TRBV21-1 and TRBJ2-1; the tabulated D call, TRBD2, remains unverified against the DNA. TRBV21-1 is a pseudogene. This CDR3 region has 14 residues. The CDR3 DNA reads as TGTGCCAGCAGCAAAGAGAGGCAGCCCAATGAGCAGTTCTTC. It codes for CASSKERQPNEQFF.

V usage is TRBV16 and J usage is TRBJ1-4; D not certain. Trimming pared 4 bases from V and 0 bases from J, leaving 12 bases between. Germline CDR1 reads KGHSY; CDR2 reads FQNENV. The CDR3 spans 16 residues. The CDR3 region is CASSLNPQTTNEKLFF. CDR3 nucleotides: TGTGCCAGCAGCCTCAACCCACAGACAACTAATGAAAAACTGTTTTTT.

This clone appeared once. The chain employs TRBV7-2 and TRBJ2-3; D is unresolved. Trimming pared 1 base from V and 0 bases from J, leaving 8 bases between. The V gene's germline CDR1 is SGHTA and CDR2 FQGNSA. This CDR3 is 15 amino acids long. The CDR3 sequence: CASSLVADSTDTQYF. The CDR3 DNA sequence: TGTGCCAGCAGCTTAGTTGCGGATAGCACAGATACGCAGTATTTT.